Presented here are 25 T cell receptor beta chains from one specimen sequenced in a study of cytomegalovirus exposure and HLA in healthy donors. PCR was performed using 60 Vbeta and 13 Jbeta primers. The repertoire was sequenced with immunoSEQ multiplex PCR; TCRdb's copy has only in-frame clones and lacks some. This listing includes 70,000 or so clones. Sequenced material: PBMCs. These TCRs come from a boy aged 5-17 years in good health and CMV-seronegative.

V is TRBV27 and J is TRBJ2-7; 11 nucleotides align to TRBD2. This CDR3 spans 16 amino acids. CDR1 MNHEY and CDR2 SMNVEV come from the germline V gene (reference sequence). The ends lost 3 bases at V and 3 bases at J; junction bases unmatched: 7. The CDR3 here is CASSLVGTSGHYEQYF. DNA of the CDR3: TGTGCCAGCAGTTTGGTCGGGACTAGCGGACACTACGAGCAGTACTTC.

The chain links TRBV21-1 to TRBJ2-2; TRBD1 is taken as the D call from the table, unchecked against the DNA. TRBV21-1 is termed a pseudogene. The length of the CDR3 is 15 residues. In DNA form, the CDR3 reads TGTGCCAGCAGCTTTCCATGGACAGTCACCGGGGAGCTGTTTTTT. Its protein product is CASSFPWTVTGELFF.

The chain carries TRBV5-1 and TRBJ1-5, with a possible D match to TRBD1 (6 bases). This CDR3 has 19 residues. CDR1 is SGHRS and CDR2 is YFSETQ in the germline V gene. Trimming shortened V by 3 bases and J by 2 bases, and 24 bases separated the two germline ends. The CDR3 is CASSSKLGGARRGNQPQHF. The CDR3 coding sequence is TGCGCCAGCAGCTCAAAACTGGGGGGGGCGAGGAGGGGCAATCAGCCCCAGCATTTT.

The chain carries TRBV6-1 and TRBJ2-7; 7 bases map to TRBD1. The trim removed 4 bases at V and 2 bases at J, leaving 2 bases unmatched. The CDR3 contains 13 residues. Germline CDR1 MNHNS, CDR2 SASEGT. The CDR3 spells CASSAGQTYEQYF. CDR3 sequence (DNA): TGTGCCAGCAGTGCGGGACAGACCTACGAGCAGTACTTC.

The chain is built from TRBV9 and TRBJ1-3; a possible D gene is TRBD1 (5 bases). Germline V gives CDR1 SGDLS, CDR2 YYNGEE. Trimming shortened V by 0 bases and J by 8 bases, and 12 bases separated the two germline ends. The CDR3 is 14 amino acids. As DNA, the CDR3 is TGTGCCAGCAGCGTAGACCGGGGGGTAGACACCATATATTTT. This sequence encodes CASSVDRGVDTIYF.

CDR3 region: CASSPDRDTGELFF. The CDR3 DNA is TGTGCCAGCAGCCCGGACAGGGACACCGGGGAGCTGTTTTTT. This rearrangement joins TRBV11-2 to TRBJ2-2; 8 bases align to TRBD1. This CDR3 comprises 14 residues. Germline-derived CDR1 and CDR2 are SGHAT and FQNNGV. With 5 bases clipped from V and 3 bases from J, the junction kept 2 bases outside the gene matches.

J is TRBJ2-3 and V is TRBV25-1; the match to TRBD2 covers 11 bases. The V and J ends lost 2 bases and 3 bases, in that order; junction bases with no gene match: 7. This CDR3 is built from 17 residues. The germline gives CDR1 MGHDK, CDR2 SYGVNS. CDR3 region: CASSEIGIAGGTDTQYF. Written as DNA, the CDR3 is TGTGCCAGCAGTGAAATTGGGATAGCGGGAGGGACAGATACGCAGTATTTT.

V and J are TRBV30 and TRBJ1-1, with D maybe TRBD1 (6 bases). Germline CDR1 is GTSNPN and CDR2 is SVGIG (reference sequence). There are 15 residues in the CDR3. The germline V and J ends were trimmed by 3 bases and 1 base, with 15 bases remaining between them. The CDR3 reads CAWRHRDLSNTEAFF. The CDR3 nucleotides are TGTGCCTGGAGACACAGGGACCTTTCGAACACTGAAGCTTTCTTT. Full variable domain (remainder filled in from reference TRBV30 and TRBJ1-1): SQTIHQWPATLVQPVGSPLSLECTVEGTSNPNLYWYRQAAGRGLQLLFYSVGIGQISSEVPQNLSASRPQDRQFILSSKKLLLSDSGFYLCAWRHRDLSNTEAFFGQGTRLTVV.

The V and J genes are TRBV6-1 and TRBJ2-3, with TRBD1 matching 9 bases. The CDR3 contains 17 residues. Per germline, CDR1 MNHNS and CDR2 SASEGT. The V segment lost 2 bases and the J segment 3 bases; nucleotides outside the gene matches: 9. The DNA of the CDR3 is TGTGCCAGCAGTGAAACGGTTGGGGACAGGGAGACAGATACGCAGTATTTT. The encoded protein is CASSETVGDRETDTQYF.

The chain carries TRBV6-1 and TRBJ1-5; unclear D gene. V shed 5 bases and J shed 0 bases, with 8 bases lying between them. The CDR3 covers 14 residues. Germline CDR1 reads MNHNS; CDR2 reads SASEGT. CDR3 amino acids: CASSPGISNQPQHF. The CDR3 DNA follows: TGTGCCAGCAGTCCCGGGATTAGCAATCAGCCCCAGCATTTT.

The chain employs TRBV5-1 and TRBJ2-7, with 7 bases aligning to TRBD2. V lost 1 base to trimming and J lost 5 bases; unmatched junction nucleotides: 6. Germline V gene sequence: CDR1 SGHRS, CDR2 YFSETQ. The CDR3 extends over 14 amino acids. The CDR3 DNA follows: TGCGCCAGCAGCTTGCCTAGCGGAGGCCACGAGCAGTACTTC. Its protein is CASSLPSGGHEQYF. The whole variable domain, remainder taken from reference TRBV5-1 and TRBJ2-7, is KAGVTQTPRYLIKTRGQQVTLSCSPISGHRSVSWYQQTPGQGLQFLFEYFSETQRNKGNFPGRFSGRQFSNSRSEMNVSTLELGDSALYLCASSLPSGGHEQYFGPGTRLTVT.

J is TRBJ1-1 and V is TRBV5-1; possibly TRBD1 for D (5 bases). Germline V CDR1 and CDR2: SGHRS, YFSETQ. This CDR3 has 16 residues. The V gene lost 4 bases and the J gene lost 1 base, with 17 bases spanning the gap. This chain's CDR3 is CASSPYTGGPNTEAFF. In DNA form, the CDR3 reads TGCGCCAGCAGCCCCTATACGGGGGGACCGAACACTGAAGCTTTCTTT.

The V gene is TRBV7-8, the J gene TRBJ2-5, with D possibly matching TRBD1 (5 bases). The germline V gene encodes CDR1 SGHVS and CDR2 FQNEAQ. V was pared by 5 bases and J by 4 bases, with 14 bases between. CDR3 size: 14 residues. CDR3 loop: CASSSGHRGETQYF. In nucleotides, the CDR3 is TGTGCCAGCAGCAGTGGACACCGTGGAGAGACCCAGTACTTC. The full variable domain, in which reference TRBV7-8 and TRBJ2-5 provide the parts outside the CDR3, is GAGVSQSPRYKVAKRGQDVALRCDPISGHVSLFWYQQALGQGPEFLTYFQNEAQLDKSGLPSDRFFAERPEGSVSTLKIQRTQQEDSAVYLCASSSGHRGETQYFGPGTRLLVL.

The chain has TRBV30 and TRBJ1-2, with TRBD1 matching over 10 bases. This CDR3 comprises 17 residues. Germline-derived CDR1 and CDR2 are GTSNPN and SVGIG (reference sequence). Trimming cost V 0 bases and J 2 bases; bases outside gene matches: 9. CDR3: CAWSVVTGGGKNYGYTF. For the CDR3, the DNA is TGTGCCTGGAGTGTAGTGACAGGGGGCGGGAAAAACTATGGCTACACCTTC.

The genes are TRBV4-1 and TRBJ2-2; 9 nucleotides align to TRBD1. The CDR3 runs 17 residues. V was pared by 2 bases and J by 6 bases, with 10 bases of the junction left unmatched. Germline V CDR1 and CDR2: MGHRA, YSYEKL. The CDR3 region is CASSQQTGGALAGELFF. The CDR3 DNA is TGCGCCAGCAGCCAACAAACAGGGGGCGCATTAGCCGGGGAGCTGTTTTTT.

V and J are TRBV4-1 and TRBJ1-1; no clear D gene. Trimming left V 4 bases short and J 6 bases short, with 18 bases between. Germline V gives CDR1 MGHRA, CDR2 YSYEKL. This CDR3 is 15 amino acids long. The CDR3 DNA sequence: TGCGCCAGCAGCCCCCGGATGGAACGGGTTCCTGAAGCTTTCTTT. This translates into CASSPRMERVPEAFF.

The V gene is TRBV5-4, the J gene TRBJ1-2, with 8 bases lining up with TRBD1. CDR3 size: 16 residues. CDR1 is SGHNT, CDR2 YYREEE, per germline (reference sequence). Losses at the gene ends were 4 bases for V and 6 bases for J; bases not matched to a gene: 14. CDR3 region: CASSHRTGLVSNGYTF. The CDR3 DNA reads as TGTGCCAGCAGCCACCGGACAGGGCTCGTATCGAATGGCTACACCTTC. The variable domain in full, completed from reference TRBV5-4 and TRBJ1-2, reads ETGVTQSPTHLIKTRGQQVTLRCSSQSGHNTVSWYQQALGQGPQFIFQYYREEENGRGNFPPRFSGLQFPNYSSELNVNALELDDSALYLCASSHRTGLVSNGYTFGSGTRLTVV.

This chain connects TRBV16 to TRBJ1-1; D gene ambiguous. Between the trimmed V and J ends, which lost 3 bases and 3 bases, there was a span of 11 bases. This CDR3 comprises 14 residues. CDR1 KGHSY and CDR2 FQNENV come from the germline V gene. The CDR3: CASSQGGRDTEAFF. The CDR3 DNA reads TGTGCCAGCAGCCAGGGAGGGAGGGACACTGAAGCTTTCTTT.

The chain couples TRBV7-9 to TRBJ2-1, with 7 bases matching TRBD1. V lost 3 bases and J lost 2; bases outside the gene matches: 7. Germline V gene lookup returns CDR1 SEHNR and CDR2 FQNEAQ (reference sequence). The CDR3 sequence is 16 residues long. The CDR3 reads CASSFIRGSPYNEQFF. The CDR3 DNA is TGTGCCAGCAGCTTTATCAGGGGGTCCCCCTACAATGAGCAGTTCTTC.

CDR3 DNA: TGTGCCTGGAGTAAAAGACCGGGAACCATCCCTGAAGCTTTCTTT. Residues: CAWSKRPGTIPEAFF. The genes are TRBV30 and TRBJ1-1; D gene ambiguous. Trimming shortened V by 2 bases and J by 6 bases, and 19 bases separated the two germline ends. Germline V gene sequence: CDR1 GTSNPN, CDR2 SVGIG (reference sequence). This CDR3 has 15 residues.

This chain joins TRBV7-2 and TRBJ2-5, with 8 bases fitting TRBD2. The CDR3 spans 17 residues. Germline V CDR1 and CDR2: SGHTA, FQGNSA. The J segment lost 7 bases and the V segment lost 0 bases, leaving 13 bases of the junction unmatched. The CDR3 DNA follows: TGTGCCAGCAGCTTAGCCAGCGGGGGAACTCTAACAGGGACCCAGTACTTC. This translates into CASSLASGGTLTGTQYF.

The genes are TRBV18 and TRBJ2-7; 7 bases align to TRBD1. The germline CDR1 and CDR2 sequences are KGHSH and LQKENI. CDR3 length equals 16 residues. The trim removed 4 bases at V and 5 bases at J, leaving 14 bases unmatched. CDR3 sequence reads: CASSRTDRDRYDEQYF. CDR3 nucleotide sequence: TGTGCCAGCTCACGTACTGACCGGGACAGATACGACGAGCAGTACTTC.

J is TRBJ2-7 and V is TRBV4-2; D might be TRBD2 (6 bases). Trimming cost V 11 bases and J 3 bases, with 20 bases left between them. Germline V lookup: CDR1 LGHNA, CDR2 YNFKEQ. CDR3 length: 14 residues. The CDR3 sequence: CAAGGGGEDYEQYF. CDR3 in DNA: TGTGCCGCTGGGGGAGGCGGAGAAGACTACGAGCAGTACTTC.

This chain uses TRBV5-1 with TRBJ2-7, with a possible D match to TRBD2 (6 bases). V dropped 3 bases and J dropped 3 bases, with 10 bases sitting between them. CDR1 SGHRS and CDR2 YFSETQ come from the germline V gene. The CDR3 is 13 amino acids. CDR3 in amino acids: CASSSGDVYEQYF. CDR3 bases: TGCGCCAGCAGCTCGGGGGACGTCTACGAGCAGTACTTC.

This sequence joins TRBV6-1 and TRBJ2-1; 8 bases are a match to TRBD2. The CDR3 has 13 amino acids. CDR1 MNHNS and CDR2 SASEGT come from the germline V gene. Trimming at V came to 7 bases and at J to 6 bases, leaving 5 bases not matched to a gene. CDR3 loop: CASIIAGGNEQFF. In nucleotides, the CDR3 is TGTGCCAGCATTATCGCGGGGGGCAATGAGCAGTTCTTC.